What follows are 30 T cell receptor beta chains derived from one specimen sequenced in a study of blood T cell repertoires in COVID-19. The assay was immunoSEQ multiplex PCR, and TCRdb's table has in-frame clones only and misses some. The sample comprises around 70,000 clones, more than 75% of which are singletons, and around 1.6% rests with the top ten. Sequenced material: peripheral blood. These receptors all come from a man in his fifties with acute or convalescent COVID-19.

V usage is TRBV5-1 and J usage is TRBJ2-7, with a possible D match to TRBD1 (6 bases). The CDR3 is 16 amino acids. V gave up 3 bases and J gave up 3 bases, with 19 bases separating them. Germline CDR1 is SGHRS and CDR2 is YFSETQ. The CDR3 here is CASSYLYDRSDYEQYF. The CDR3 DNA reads TGCGCCAGCAGCTACCTATACGACAGGTCCGACTACGAGCAGTACTTC. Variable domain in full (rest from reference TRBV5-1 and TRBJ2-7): KAGVTQTPRYLIKTRGQQVTLSCSPISGHRSVSWYQQTPGQGLQFLFEYFSETQRNKGNFPGRFSGRQFSNSRSEMNVSTLELGDSALYLCASSYLYDRSDYEQYFGPGTRLTVT.

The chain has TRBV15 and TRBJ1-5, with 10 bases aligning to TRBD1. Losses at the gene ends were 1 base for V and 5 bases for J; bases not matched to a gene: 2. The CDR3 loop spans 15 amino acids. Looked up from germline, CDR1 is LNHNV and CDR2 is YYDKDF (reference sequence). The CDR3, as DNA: TGTGCCACCAGCAGAGGGGGACAGGGGTATCAGCCCCAGCATTTT. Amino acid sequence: CATSRGGQGYQPQHF.

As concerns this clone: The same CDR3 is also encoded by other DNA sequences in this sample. The DNA of the CDR3 is TGTGCCAGCAGTGAGACAGGGGATTTTAATTCACCCCTCCACTTT. This sequence encodes CASSETGDFNSPLHF. V is TRBV2 and J is TRBJ1-6; TRBD1 matches at 8 bases. The V gene's germline CDR1 is SNHLY and CDR2 FYNNEI. There are 15 residues in the CDR3. V lost 3 bases, J lost 6 bases, and 4 bases stayed unmatched.

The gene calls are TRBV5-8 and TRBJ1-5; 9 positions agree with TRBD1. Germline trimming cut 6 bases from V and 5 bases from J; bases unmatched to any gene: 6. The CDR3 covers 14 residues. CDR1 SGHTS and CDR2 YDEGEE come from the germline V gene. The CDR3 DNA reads TGTGCCAGCACCTTTGGACAGGGGTATCAGCCCCAGCATTTT. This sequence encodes CASTFGQGYQPQHF. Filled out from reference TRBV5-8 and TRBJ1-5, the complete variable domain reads EAGVTQSPTHLIKTRGQQATLRCSPISGHTSVYWYQQALGLGLQFLLWYDEGEERNRGNFPPRFSGRQFPNYSSELNVNALELEDSALYLCASTFGQGYQPQHFGDGTRLSIL.

CDR3 protein: CASSPNRGLYEQYF. CDR3 DNA sequence: TGTGCCAGCAGTCCTAACAGGGGGCTATACGAGCAGTACTTC. The chain carries TRBV27 and TRBJ2-7; TRBD1 agrees at 9 bases. This CDR3 has 14 residues. Germline CDR1 and CDR2: MNHEY and SMNVEV (reference sequence). The V segment lost 5 bases and the J segment 4 bases; nucleotides outside the gene matches: 6.

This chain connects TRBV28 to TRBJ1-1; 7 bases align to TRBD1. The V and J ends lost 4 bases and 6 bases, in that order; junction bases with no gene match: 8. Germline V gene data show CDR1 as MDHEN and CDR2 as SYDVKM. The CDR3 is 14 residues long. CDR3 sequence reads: CASSSADRVAEAFF. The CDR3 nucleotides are TGTGCCAGCAGTTCCGCCGACAGGGTGGCTGAAGCTTTCTTT.

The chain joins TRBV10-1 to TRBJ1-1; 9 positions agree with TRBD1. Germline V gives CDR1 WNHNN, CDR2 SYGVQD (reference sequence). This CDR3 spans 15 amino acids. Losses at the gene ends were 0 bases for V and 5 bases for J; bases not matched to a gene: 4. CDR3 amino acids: CASSESKTGGTEAFF. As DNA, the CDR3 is TGCGCCAGCAGTGAGTCGAAGACAGGGGGAACTGAAGCTTTCTTT.

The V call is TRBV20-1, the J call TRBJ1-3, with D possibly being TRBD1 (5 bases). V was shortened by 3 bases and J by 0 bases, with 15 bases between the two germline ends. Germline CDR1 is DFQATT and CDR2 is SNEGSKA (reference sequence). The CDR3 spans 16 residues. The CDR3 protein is CSASSWGLNSGNTIYF. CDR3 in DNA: TGCAGTGCTAGTTCATGGGGACTGAACTCTGGAAACACCATATATTTT.

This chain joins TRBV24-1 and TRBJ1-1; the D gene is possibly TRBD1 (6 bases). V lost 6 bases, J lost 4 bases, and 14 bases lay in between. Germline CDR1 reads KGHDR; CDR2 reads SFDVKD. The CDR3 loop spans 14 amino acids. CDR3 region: CATSPRGGGTEAFF. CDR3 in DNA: TGTGCCACCAGTCCCCGGGGGGGCGGCACTGAAGCTTTCTTT.

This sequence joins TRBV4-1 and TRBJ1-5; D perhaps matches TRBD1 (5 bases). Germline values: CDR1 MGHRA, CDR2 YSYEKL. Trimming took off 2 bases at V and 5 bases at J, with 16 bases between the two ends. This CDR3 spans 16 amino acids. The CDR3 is CASSQRGPFDHQPQHF. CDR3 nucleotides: TGCGCCAGCAGCCAAAGGGGCCCCTTTGACCATCAGCCCCAGCATTTT.

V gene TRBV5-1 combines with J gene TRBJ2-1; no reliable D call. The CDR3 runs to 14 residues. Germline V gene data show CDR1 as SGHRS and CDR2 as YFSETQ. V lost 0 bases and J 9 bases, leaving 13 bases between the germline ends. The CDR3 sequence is CASSLEQGRSEQFF. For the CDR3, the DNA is TGCGCCAGCAGCTTGGAGCAAGGAAGGAGTGAGCAGTTCTTC.

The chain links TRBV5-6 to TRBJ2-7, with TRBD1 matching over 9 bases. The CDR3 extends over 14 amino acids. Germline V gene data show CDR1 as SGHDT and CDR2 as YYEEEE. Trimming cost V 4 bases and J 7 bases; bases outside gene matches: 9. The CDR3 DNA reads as TGTGCCAGCAGCACCGGGACAGGGAGTCGGGAGCAGTACTTC. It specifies CASSTGTGSREQYF.

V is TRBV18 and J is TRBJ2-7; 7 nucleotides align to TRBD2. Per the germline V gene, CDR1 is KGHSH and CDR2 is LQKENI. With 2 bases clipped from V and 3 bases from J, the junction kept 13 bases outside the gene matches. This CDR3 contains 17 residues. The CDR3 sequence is CASSPRQLGLGGYEQYF. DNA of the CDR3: TGTGCCAGCTCACCAAGGCAACTCGGACTAGGTGGCTACGAGCAGTACTTC.

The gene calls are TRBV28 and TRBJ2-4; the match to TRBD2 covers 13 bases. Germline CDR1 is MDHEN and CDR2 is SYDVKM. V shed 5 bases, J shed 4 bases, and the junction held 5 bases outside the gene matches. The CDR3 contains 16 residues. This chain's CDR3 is CASSPRGLAGKNIQYF. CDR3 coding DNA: TGTGCCAGCAGTCCCCGGGGACTAGCGGGGAAAAACATTCAGTACTTC.

Here the CDR3 reads CASSFLAGGRTDTQYF. The CDR3 DNA sequence: TGTGCCAGCAGTTTCTTAGCGGGAGGTCGCACAGATACGCAGTATTTT. The chain links TRBV27 to TRBJ2-3; 10 bases are shared with TRBD2. CDR1 is MNHEY and CDR2 is SMNVEV in the germline V gene (reference sequence). This CDR3 has 16 amino acids. V was clipped by 3 bases and J by 1 base; unmatched bases: 4.

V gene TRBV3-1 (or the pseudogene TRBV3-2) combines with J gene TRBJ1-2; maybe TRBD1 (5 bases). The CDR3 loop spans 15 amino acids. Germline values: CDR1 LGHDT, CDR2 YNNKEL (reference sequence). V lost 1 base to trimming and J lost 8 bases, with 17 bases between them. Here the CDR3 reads CASSQGGGASRGYTF. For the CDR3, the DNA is TGTGCCAGCAGCCAAGGCGGGGGAGCGAGTAGGGGCTACACCTTC.

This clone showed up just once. The CDR3: CASSRGAGNTIYF. The DNA for the CDR3 is TGTGCCAGCAGCAGGGGGGCTGGAAACACCATATATTTT. V gene TRBV6-6 combines with J gene TRBJ1-3; 7 bases line up with TRBD1. CDR3 length: 13 amino acids. Germline V CDR1 and CDR2: MNHNY, SVGAGI (reference sequence). V was pared by 6 bases and J by 2 bases, with 1 base of the junction left unmatched.

The CDR3 DNA sequence: TGTGCCAGCAGTTTAGGGGGCGTGTCTAACTATGGCTACACCTTC. Its protein product is CASSLGGVSNYGYTF. This sequence joins TRBV28 and TRBJ1-2, with D maybe TRBD1 (6 bases). The CDR3 has 15 residues. Trimming removed 2 bases at V and 0 bases at J, with 10 bases between. Germline-derived CDR1 and CDR2 are MDHEN and SYDVKM.

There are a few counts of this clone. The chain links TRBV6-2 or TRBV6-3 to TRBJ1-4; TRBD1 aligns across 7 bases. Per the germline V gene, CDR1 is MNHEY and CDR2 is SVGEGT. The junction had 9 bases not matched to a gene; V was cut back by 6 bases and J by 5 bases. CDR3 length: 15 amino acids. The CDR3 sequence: CASSSQGQRNEKLFF. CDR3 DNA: TGTGCCAGCAGCTCCCAGGGACAGAGGAATGAAAAACTGTTTTTT.

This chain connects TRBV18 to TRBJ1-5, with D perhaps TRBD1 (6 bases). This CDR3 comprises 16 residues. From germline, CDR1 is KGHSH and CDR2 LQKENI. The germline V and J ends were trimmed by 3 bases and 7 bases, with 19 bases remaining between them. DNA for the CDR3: TGTGCCAGCTCACCCGCCCTTACAGGGCCCAAACAGCCCCAGCATTTT. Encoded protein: CASSPALTGPKQPQHF.

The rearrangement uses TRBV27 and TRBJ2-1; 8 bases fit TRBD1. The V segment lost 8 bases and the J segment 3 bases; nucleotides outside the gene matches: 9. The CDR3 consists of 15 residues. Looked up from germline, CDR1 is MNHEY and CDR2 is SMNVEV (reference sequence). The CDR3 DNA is TGTGCCAGCGAAAAGACAGGGGCATACTACAATGAGCAGTTCTTC. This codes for CASEKTGAYYNEQFF.

The CDR3, as DNA: TGTGCCAGCAGCCCCAGGACAGACTATGGCTACACCTTC. Translation: CASSPRTDYGYTF. The chain uses TRBV28 and TRBJ1-2, with D perhaps TRBD1 (6 bases). The CDR3 contains 13 residues. Per the germline V gene, CDR1 is MDHEN and CDR2 is SYDVKM. Between the trimmed V and J ends, which lost 6 bases and 3 bases, there was a span of 11 bases.

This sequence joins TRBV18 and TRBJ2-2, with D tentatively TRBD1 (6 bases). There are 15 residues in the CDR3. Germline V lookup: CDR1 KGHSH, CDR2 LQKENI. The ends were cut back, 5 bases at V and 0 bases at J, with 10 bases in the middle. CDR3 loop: CASSGTITNTGELFF. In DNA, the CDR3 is TGTGCCAGCTCAGGGACAATTACGAACACCGGGGAGCTGTTTTTT.

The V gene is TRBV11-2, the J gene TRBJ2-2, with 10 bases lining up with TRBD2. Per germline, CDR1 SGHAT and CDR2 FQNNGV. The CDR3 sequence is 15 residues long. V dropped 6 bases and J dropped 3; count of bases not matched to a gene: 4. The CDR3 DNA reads TGTGCCAGCAGGGAGCGGGGGGGATACACCGGGGAGCTGTTTTTT. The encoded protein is CASRERGGYTGELFF.

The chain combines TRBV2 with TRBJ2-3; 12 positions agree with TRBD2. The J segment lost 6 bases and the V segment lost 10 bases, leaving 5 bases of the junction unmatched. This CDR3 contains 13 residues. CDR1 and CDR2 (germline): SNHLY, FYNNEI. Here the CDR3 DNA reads TGTGCCACTAGCGGGAGGGCCCCTGATACGCAGTATTTT. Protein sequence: CATSGRAPDTQYF.

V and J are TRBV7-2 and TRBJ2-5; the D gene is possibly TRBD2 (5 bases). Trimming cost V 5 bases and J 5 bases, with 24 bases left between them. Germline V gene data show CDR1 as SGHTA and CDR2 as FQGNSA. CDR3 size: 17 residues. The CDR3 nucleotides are TGTGCCAGCAGCCCATTGGGAGATGGCAGCGAGTGGGAGACCCAGTACTTC. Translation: CASSPLGDGSEWETQYF. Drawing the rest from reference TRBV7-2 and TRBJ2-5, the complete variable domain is GAGVSQSPSNKVTEKGKDVELRCDPISGHTALYWYRQSLGQGLEFLIYFQGNSAPDKSGLPSDRFSAERTGGSVSTLTIQRTQQEDSAVYLCASSPLGDGSEWETQYFGPGTRLLVL.

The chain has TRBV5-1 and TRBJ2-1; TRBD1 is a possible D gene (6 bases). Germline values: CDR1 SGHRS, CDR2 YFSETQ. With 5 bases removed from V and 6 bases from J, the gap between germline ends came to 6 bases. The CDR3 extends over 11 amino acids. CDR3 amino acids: CASRTGNEQFF. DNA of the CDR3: TGCGCCAGCAGGACAGGCAATGAGCAGTTCTTC.

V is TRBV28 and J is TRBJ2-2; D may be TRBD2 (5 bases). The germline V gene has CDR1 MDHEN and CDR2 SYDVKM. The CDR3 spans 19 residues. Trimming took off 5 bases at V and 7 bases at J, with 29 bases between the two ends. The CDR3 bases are TGTGCCAGCAGTCTAAACCCCACTTTAGTAGGCCGGGCGGGCGGGGAGCTGTTTTTT. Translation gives CASSLNPTLVGRAGGELFF.

CDR3 bases: TGTGCCAGCAGTACCCAGGGTGGTGAAAAACTGTTTTTT. This sequence encodes CASSTQGGEKLFF. The chain is built from TRBV3-1 (or the pseudogene TRBV3-2) and TRBJ1-4; D might be TRBD1 (5 bases). The germline CDR1 and CDR2 sequences are LGHDT and YNNKEL (reference sequence). The CDR3 totals 13 residues. Between the trimmed V and J ends, which lost 6 bases and 7 bases, there was a span of 12 bases.

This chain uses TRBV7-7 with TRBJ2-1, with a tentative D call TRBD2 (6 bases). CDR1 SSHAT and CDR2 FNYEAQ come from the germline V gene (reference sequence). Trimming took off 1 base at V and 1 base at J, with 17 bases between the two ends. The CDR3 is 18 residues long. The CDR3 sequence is CASSLVVGGRLSYNEQFF. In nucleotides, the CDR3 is TGTGCCAGCAGCTTAGTTGTGGGGGGAAGGCTTTCCTACAATGAGCAGTTCTTC.